This is a list of T cell receptor beta chains from one sample in a study of cytomegalovirus exposure and HLA in healthy donors. TCRdb's table, derived via immunoSEQ multiplex PCR, lists solely in-frame clones and lacks some. The sample holds 85,000 to 130,000 clones, under 80% seen once. The sample taken for sequencing was PBMCs. These TCRs come from a man aged 60-69 years in good health and CMV-seronegative. Both conserved end residues are part of each CDR3. Fields, in order: V gene, J gene, CDR3 length, clone size, D gene, CDR3 protein, CDR3 DNA. The D gene is left open where the match is weak. The listing skips clone size in some rows; elsewhere it reads once, few, many or a size class.

V gene: TRBV4-1
J gene: TRBJ1-3
CDR3 length: 16
clone size: .
D gene: TRBD1
CDR3 protein: CASSQDSQGDGNTIYF
CDR3 DNA: TGCGCCAGCAGCCAAGATTCCCAGGGGGATGGAAACACCATATATTTT

V gene: TRBV11-3
J gene: TRBJ2-1
CDR3 length: 13
clone size: .
D gene: TRBD2
CDR3 protein: CASSLTSRNEQFF
CDR3 DNA: TGTGCCAGCAGCTTGACTAGCAGGAATGAGCAGTTCTTC

V gene: TRBV10-3
J gene: TRBJ1-3
CDR3 length: 14
clone size: .
D gene: TRBD1
CDR3 protein: CAIQGHRTGNTIYF
CDR3 DNA: TGTGCCATACAGGGGCACAGGACTGGAAACACCATATATTTT

V gene: TRBV6-1
J gene: TRBJ1-2
CDR3 length: 13
clone size: .
D gene: TRBD1
CDR3 protein: CASRLQGAGGYTF
CDR3 DNA: TGTGCCAGCAGATTGCAGGGGGCCGGTGGCTACACCTTC

V gene: TRBV19
J gene: TRBJ1-6
CDR3 length: 15
clone size: .
D gene: TRBD1
CDR3 protein: CASSKLLGGLSPLHF
CDR3 DNA: TGTGCCAGTAGTAAACTTCTAGGGGGCCTCTCACCCCTCCACTTT

V gene: TRBV7-2
J gene: TRBJ2-5
CDR3 length: 14
clone size: .
D gene: TRBD1
CDR3 protein: CASSTQQGQETQYF
CDR3 DNA: TGTGCCAGCAGCACCCAACAGGGGCAAGAGACCCAGTACTTC

V gene: TRBV25-1
J gene: TRBJ2-3
CDR3 length: 14
clone size: .
D gene: TRBD1
CDR3 protein: CASSPRQGTDTQYF
CDR3 DNA: TGTGCCAGCAGTCCCCGACAGGGGACTGATACGCAGTATTTT

V gene: TRBV19
J gene: TRBJ2-3
CDR3 length: 11
clone size: .
D gene: TRBD2
CDR3 protein: CASGRADTQYF
CDR3 DNA: TGTGCCAGTGGGAGGGCAGATACGCAGTATTTT

V gene: TRBV5-6
J gene: TRBJ1-1
CDR3 length: 11
clone size: .
D gene: .
CDR3 protein: CASSFLSEAFF
CDR3 DNA: TGTGCCAGCAGCTTCTTGAGCGAAGCTTTCTTT

V gene: TRBV10-3
J gene: TRBJ1-1
CDR3 length: 14
clone size: .
D gene: .
CDR3 protein: CAISADQGTTEAFF
CDR3 DNA: TGTGCCATCAGTGCGGATCAGGGGACCACTGAAGCTTTCTTT

V gene: TRBV5-4
J gene: TRBJ2-1
CDR3 length: 14
clone size: .
D gene: .
CDR3 protein: CASSLGGGFREQFF
CDR3 DNA: TGTGCCAGCAGCTTGGGTGGGGGCTTCAGGGAGCAGTTCTTC

V gene: TRBV19
J gene: TRBJ1-6
CDR3 length: 15
clone size: .
D gene: TRBD1
CDR3 protein: CASSIVGQGSSSLHF
CDR3 DNA: TGTGCCAGTAGTATCGTGGGACAGGGCAGTTCGTCCCTCCACTTT

V gene: TRBV9
J gene: TRBJ1-1
CDR3 length: 15
clone size: .
D gene: .
CDR3 protein: CASGGPEGGNTEAFF
CDR3 DNA: TGTGCCAGCGGAGGACCGGAAGGGGGGAACACTGAAGCTTTCTTT

V gene: TRBV2
J gene: TRBJ1-1
CDR3 length: 14
clone size: .
D gene: .
CDR3 protein: CAGSNRDRNTEAFF
CDR3 DNA: TGTGCCGGTTCAAACCGTGACAGGAACACTGAAGCTTTCTTT

V gene: TRBV6-1
J gene: TRBJ2-5
CDR3 length: 13
clone size: .
D gene: .
CDR3 protein: CASSEVTDETQYF
CDR3 DNA: TGTGCCAGCAGTGAGGTGACAGACGAGACCCAGTACTTC

V gene: TRBV6-6
J gene: TRBJ1-2
CDR3 length: 16
clone size: .
D gene: TRBD1
CDR3 protein: CASSYSRQGTNYGYTF
CDR3 DNA: TGTGCCAGCAGTTACTCGCGACAGGGAACTAACTATGGCTACACCTTC

V gene: TRBV5-1
J gene: TRBJ1-6
CDR3 length: 16
clone size: .
D gene: TRBD1
CDR3 protein: CASSLDGQGNNSPLHF
CDR3 DNA: TGCGCCAGCAGCTTGGACGGACAGGGGAATAATTCACCCCTCCACTTT

V gene: TRBV9
J gene: TRBJ2-1
CDR3 length: 16
clone size: .
D gene: .
CDR3 protein: CASSFPSGTNYNEQFF
CDR3 DNA: TGTGCCAGCAGCTTCCCATCCGGGACAAACTACAATGAGCAGTTCTTC

V gene: TRBV6-5
J gene: TRBJ1-1
CDR3 length: 14
clone size: .
D gene: .
CDR3 protein: CASRPTVQNTEAFF
CDR3 DNA: TGTGCCAGCAGACCGACAGTCCAGAACACTGAAGCTTTCTTT

V gene: TRBV7-9
J gene: TRBJ2-1
CDR3 length: 14
clone size: .
D gene: TRBD2
CDR3 protein: CASSLSGGGNEQFF
CDR3 DNA: TGTGCCAGCAGTCTTAGCGGGGGGGGTAATGAGCAGTTCTTC

V gene: TRBV5-4
J gene: TRBJ1-1
CDR3 length: 14
clone size: once
D gene: .
CDR3 protein: CASSEGQQNTEAFF
CDR3 DNA: TGTGCCAGCAGCGAGGGACAACAGAACACTGAAGCTTTCTTT

V gene: TRBV6-5
J gene: TRBJ1-2
CDR3 length: 14
clone size: .
D gene: .
CDR3 protein: CASSPGQRAYGYTF
CDR3 DNA: TGTGCCAGCAGTCCCGGACAGCGAGCCTATGGCTACACCTTC

V gene: TRBV7-2
J gene: TRBJ2-1
CDR3 length: 15
clone size: .
D gene: TRBD2
CDR3 protein: CASSPGGGRDNEQFF
CDR3 DNA: TGTGCCAGCAGCCCCGGGGGGGGGCGGGATAATGAGCAGTTCTTC

V gene: TRBV25-1
J gene: TRBJ2-7
CDR3 length: 14
clone size: .
D gene: .
CDR3 protein: CASSPRQAPEEQYF
CDR3 DNA: TGTGCCAGCAGTCCCCGGCAGGCCCCTGAGGAGCAGTACTTC

V gene: TRBV29-1
J gene: TRBJ2-2
CDR3 length: 12
clone size: .
D gene: .
CDR3 protein: CSVRENTGELFF
CDR3 DNA: TGCAGCGTCCGGGAGAACACCGGGGAGCTGTTTTTT

V gene: TRBV18
J gene: TRBJ2-5
CDR3 length: 14
clone size: .
D gene: TRBD1
CDR3 protein: CASSQGTAQETQYF
CDR3 DNA: TGTGCCAGCTCACAAGGGACAGCACAAGAGACCCAGTACTTC

V gene: TRBV5-1
J gene: TRBJ1-6
CDR3 length: 14
clone size: .
D gene: TRBD1
CDR3 protein: CASTPGTGKSSLHF
CDR3 DNA: TGCGCCAGCACCCCCGGGACAGGGAAGTCATCCCTCCACTTT

V gene: TRBV2
J gene: TRBJ1-2
CDR3 length: 12
clone size: .
D gene: .
CDR3 protein: CASSSGVYGYTF
CDR3 DNA: TGTGCCAGCAGTTCAGGGGTTTATGGCTACACCTTC

V gene: TRBV7-3
J gene: TRBJ1-3
CDR3 length: 16
clone size: .
D gene: .
CDR3 protein: CASSLGEASSGNTIYF
CDR3 DNA: TGTGCCAGCAGCTTAGGGGAGGCGAGCTCTGGAAACACCATATATTTT

V gene: TRBV15
J gene: TRBJ2-7
CDR3 length: 15
clone size: .
D gene: TRBD1
CDR3 protein: CATQIGTGSPYEQYF
CDR3 DNA: TGTGCCACCCAAATTGGGACAGGTTCACCCTACGAGCAGTACTTC

V gene: TRBV28
J gene: TRBJ1-4
CDR3 length: 16
clone size: .
D gene: TRBD1
CDR3 protein: CASSLDRQGLREKLFF
CDR3 DNA: TGTGCCAGCAGTTTAGACCGACAGGGCCTGAGGGAAAAACTGTTTTTT

V gene: TRBV19
J gene: TRBJ2-3
CDR3 length: 16
clone size: .
D gene: TRBD2
CDR3 protein: CASSTSGRGGRYTQYF
CDR3 DNA: TGTGCCAGTAGTACCTCCGGGCGGGGGGGCCGGTATACGCAGTATTTT

V gene: TRBV5-6
J gene: TRBJ1-6
CDR3 length: 16
clone size: .
D gene: TRBD1
CDR3 protein: CASSLDQGGRNSPLHF
CDR3 DNA: TGTGCCAGCAGCTTGGATCAGGGGGGACGTAATTCACCCCTCCACTTT

V gene: TRBV28
J gene: TRBJ1-5
CDR3 length: 19
clone size: .
D gene: .
CDR3 protein: CASSLVGAQMGSSNQPQHF
CDR3 DNA: TGTGCCAGCAGTTTAGTGGGGGCACAAATGGGAAGTAGCAATCAGCCCCAGCATTTT

V gene: TRBV10-3
J gene: TRBJ1-2
CDR3 length: 16
clone size: .
D gene: TRBD1
CDR3 protein: CAISDLGQGDMLVYTF
CDR3 DNA: TGTGCCATCAGTGACCTGGGACAGGGGGATATGTTGGTGTACACCTTC

V gene: TRBV6-1
J gene: TRBJ1-5
CDR3 length: 16
clone size: .
D gene: TRBD1
CDR3 protein: CASSEHGTGSNQPQHF
CDR3 DNA: TGTGCCAGCAGTGAACACGGGACAGGGAGCAATCAGCCCCAGCATTTT

V gene: TRBV5-1
J gene: TRBJ1-4
CDR3 length: 17
clone size: .
D gene: TRBD1
CDR3 protein: CASSLGGQSATNEKLFF
CDR3 DNA: TGCGCCAGCAGCTTGGGGGGACAGAGTGCAACTAATGAAAAACTGTTTTTT

V gene: TRBV30
J gene: TRBJ1-4
CDR3 length: 13
clone size: .
D gene: .
CDR3 protein: CASAGRANEKLFF
CDR3 DNA: TGTGCCTCGGCTGGTCGGGCTAATGAAAAACTGTTTTTT

V gene: TRBV5-5
J gene: TRBJ2-2
CDR3 length: 13
clone size: .
D gene: .
CDR3 protein: CASRIGVKGELFF
CDR3 DNA: TGTGCCAGCAGAATAGGGGTGAAGGGGGAGCTGTTTTTT

V gene: TRBV6-5
J gene: TRBJ1-1
CDR3 length: 14
clone size: few
D gene: TRBD1
CDR3 protein: CASRRQGSYTEAFF
CDR3 DNA: TGTGCCAGCAGACGACAGGGTTCCTACACTGAAGCTTTCTTT

V gene: TRBV7-2
J gene: TRBJ1-2
CDR3 length: 16
clone size: once
D gene: TRBD1
CDR3 protein: CASSWTGEVANYGYTF
CDR3 DNA: TGTGCCAGCAGCTGGACAGGGGAGGTCGCTAACTATGGCTACACCTTC

V gene: TRBV11-3
J gene: TRBJ1-5
CDR3 length: 12
clone size: .
D gene: .
CDR3 protein: CRSRGSNQPQHF
CDR3 DNA: TGCAGATCAAGGGGGAGCAATCAGCCCCAGCATTTT

V gene: TRBV4-1
J gene: TRBJ2-1
CDR3 length: 14
clone size: .
D gene: TRBD2
CDR3 protein: CASSPWAGENEQFF
CDR3 DNA: TGCGCCAGCAGCCCATGGGCGGGGGAGAATGAGCAGTTCTTC

V gene: TRBV15
J gene: TRBJ1-1
CDR3 length: 16
clone size: .
D gene: TRBD1
CDR3 protein: CATSRGTGSPTLEAFF
CDR3 DNA: TGTGCCACCAGCAGGGGGACAGGGTCGCCAACACTTGAAGCTTTCTTT

V gene: TRBV19
J gene: TRBJ2-5
CDR3 length: 16
clone size: .
D gene: .
CDR3 protein: CASSIGRSAGQETQYF
CDR3 DNA: TGTGCCAGTAGTATAGGTAGATCGGCAGGGCAAGAGACCCAGTACTTC

V gene: TRBV5-1
J gene: TRBJ1-1
CDR3 length: 17
clone size: .
D gene: TRBD1
CDR3 protein: CASSLGFSGQGETGAFF
CDR3 DNA: TGCGCCAGCAGCTTGGGGTTTTCCGGACAGGGGGAGACGGGAGCTTTCTTT

V gene: TRBV11-1
J gene: TRBJ1-1
CDR3 length: 18
clone size: .
D gene: .
CDR3 protein: CASSPYINYRLLDTEAFF
CDR3 DNA: TGTGCCAGCAGCCCTTATATCAACTACAGGCTGCTAGACACTGAAGCTTTCTTT

V gene: TRBV5-6
J gene: TRBJ1-1
CDR3 length: 15
clone size: .
D gene: .
CDR3 protein: CASSDFDRSNTEAFF
CDR3 DNA: TGTGCCAGCAGCGACTTTGACAGATCGAACACTGAAGCTTTCTTT

V gene: TRBV6-6
J gene: TRBJ1-5
CDR3 length: 14
clone size: few
D gene: TRBD1
CDR3 protein: CASSPTGSNQPQHF
CDR3 DNA: TGTGCCAGCAGCCCGACAGGGTCCAATCAGCCCCAGCATTTT

V gene: TRBV7-9
J gene: TRBJ2-2
CDR3 length: 15
clone size: .
D gene: TRBD1
CDR3 protein: CASSPGTGDTGELFF
CDR3 DNA: TGTGCCAGCAGCCCCGGGACAGGGGACACCGGGGAGCTGTTTTTT